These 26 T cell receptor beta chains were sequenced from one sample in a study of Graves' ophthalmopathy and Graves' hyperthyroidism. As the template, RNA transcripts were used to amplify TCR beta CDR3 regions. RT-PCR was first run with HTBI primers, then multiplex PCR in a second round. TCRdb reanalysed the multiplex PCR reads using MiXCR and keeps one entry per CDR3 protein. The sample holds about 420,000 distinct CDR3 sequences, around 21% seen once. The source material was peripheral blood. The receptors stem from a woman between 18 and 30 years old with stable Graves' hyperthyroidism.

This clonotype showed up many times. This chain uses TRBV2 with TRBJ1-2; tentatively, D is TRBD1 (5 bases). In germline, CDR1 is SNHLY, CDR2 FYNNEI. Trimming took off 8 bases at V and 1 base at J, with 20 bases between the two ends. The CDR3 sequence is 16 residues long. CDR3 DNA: TGTGCCAGCCGAATTGCGTTCGGGACGGGTAACTATGGCTACACCTTC. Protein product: CASRIAFGTGNYGYTF.

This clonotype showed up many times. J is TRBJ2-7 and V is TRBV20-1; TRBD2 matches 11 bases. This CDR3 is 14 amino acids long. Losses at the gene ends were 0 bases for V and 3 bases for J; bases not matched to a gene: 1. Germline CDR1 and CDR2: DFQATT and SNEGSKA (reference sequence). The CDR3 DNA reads TGCAGTGCTAGAGATGGGACTAGCGGCTACGAGCAGTACTTC. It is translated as CSARDGTSGYEQYF.

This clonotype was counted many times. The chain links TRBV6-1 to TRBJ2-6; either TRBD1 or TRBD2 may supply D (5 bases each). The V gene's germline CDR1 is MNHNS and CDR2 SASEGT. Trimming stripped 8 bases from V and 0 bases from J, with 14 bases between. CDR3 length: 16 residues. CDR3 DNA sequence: TGTGCCAGCTGCCGGGACGGCGCCTCTGGGGCCAACGTCCTGACTTTC. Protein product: CASCRDGASGANVLTF.

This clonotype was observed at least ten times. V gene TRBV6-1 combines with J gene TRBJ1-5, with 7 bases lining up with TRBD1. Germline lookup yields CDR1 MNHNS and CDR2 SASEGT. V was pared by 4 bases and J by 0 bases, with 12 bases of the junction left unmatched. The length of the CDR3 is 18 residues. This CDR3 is CASSARIGTAYSNQPQHF. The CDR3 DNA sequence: TGTGCCAGCAGTGCGAGAATAGGGACAGCTTATAGCAATCAGCCCCAGCATTTT.

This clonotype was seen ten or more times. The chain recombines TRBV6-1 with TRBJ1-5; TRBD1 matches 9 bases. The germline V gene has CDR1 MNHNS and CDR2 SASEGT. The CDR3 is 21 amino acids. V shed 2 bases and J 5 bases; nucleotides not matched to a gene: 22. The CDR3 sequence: CASSERPSLLLLWTGDQPQHF. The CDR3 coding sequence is TGTGCCAGCAGTGAAAGGCCTAGTCTGCTTCTGCTTTGGACAGGGGATCAGCCCCAGCATTTT.

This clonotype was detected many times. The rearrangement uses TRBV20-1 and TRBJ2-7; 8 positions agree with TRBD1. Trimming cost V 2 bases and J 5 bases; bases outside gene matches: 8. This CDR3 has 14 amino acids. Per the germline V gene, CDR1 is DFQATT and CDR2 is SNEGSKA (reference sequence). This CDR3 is CSARLQGANDEQYF. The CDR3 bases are TGCAGTGCTAGATTGCAGGGGGCTAACGACGAGCAGTACTTC.

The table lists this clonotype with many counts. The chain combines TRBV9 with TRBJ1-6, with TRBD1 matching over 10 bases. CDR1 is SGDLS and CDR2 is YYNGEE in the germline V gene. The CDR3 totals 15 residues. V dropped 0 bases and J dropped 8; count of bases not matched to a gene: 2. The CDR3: CASSVAGTGDSPLHF. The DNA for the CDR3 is TGTGCCAGCAGCGTAGCGGGGACAGGGGATTCACCCCTCCACTTT.

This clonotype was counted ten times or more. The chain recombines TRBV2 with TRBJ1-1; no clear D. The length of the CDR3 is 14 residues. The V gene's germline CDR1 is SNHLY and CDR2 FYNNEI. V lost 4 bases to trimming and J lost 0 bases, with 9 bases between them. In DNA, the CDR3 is TGTGCCAGCAGTGCTGGACTTGTGAACACTGAAGCTTTCTTT. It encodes CASSAGLVNTEAFF.

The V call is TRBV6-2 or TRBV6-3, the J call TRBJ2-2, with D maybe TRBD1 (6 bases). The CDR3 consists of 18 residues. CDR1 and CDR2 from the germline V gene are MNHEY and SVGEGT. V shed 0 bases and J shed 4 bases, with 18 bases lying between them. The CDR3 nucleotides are TGTGCCAGCAGTTACTCCCCCAGGACAGCCTCGACCACCGGGGAGCTGTTTTTT. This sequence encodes CASSYSPRTASTTGELFF.

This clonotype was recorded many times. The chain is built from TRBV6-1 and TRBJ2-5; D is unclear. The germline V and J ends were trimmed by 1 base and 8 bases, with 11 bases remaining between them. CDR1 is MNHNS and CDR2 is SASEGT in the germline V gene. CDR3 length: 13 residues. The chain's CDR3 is CASSEVGVATQYF. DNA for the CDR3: TGTGCCAGCAGTGAAGTCGGTGTTGCTACCCAGTACTTC.

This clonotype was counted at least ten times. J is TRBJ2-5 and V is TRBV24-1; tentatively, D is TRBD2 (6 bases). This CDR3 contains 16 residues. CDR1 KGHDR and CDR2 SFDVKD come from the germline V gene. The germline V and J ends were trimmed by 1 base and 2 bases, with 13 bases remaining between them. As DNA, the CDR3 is TGTGCCACCAGTGATTTTTTCCCCCGGGGGCAAGAGACCCAGTACTTC. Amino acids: CATSDFFPRGQETQYF.

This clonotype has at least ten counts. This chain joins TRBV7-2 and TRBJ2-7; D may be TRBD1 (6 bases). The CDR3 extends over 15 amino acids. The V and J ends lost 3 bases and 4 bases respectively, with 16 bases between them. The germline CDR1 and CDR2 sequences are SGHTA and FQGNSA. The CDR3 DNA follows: TGTGCCAGCAGCTTTCTTCCAGGGGATAGTTACGAGCAGTACTTC. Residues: CASSFLPGDSYEQYF.

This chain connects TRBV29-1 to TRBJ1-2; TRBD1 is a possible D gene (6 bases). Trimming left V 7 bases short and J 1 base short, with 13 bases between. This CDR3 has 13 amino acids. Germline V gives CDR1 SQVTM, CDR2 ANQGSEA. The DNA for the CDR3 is TGCAGCGCCAGACAGGTCCGTAACTATGGCTACACCTTC. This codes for CSARQVRNYGYTF. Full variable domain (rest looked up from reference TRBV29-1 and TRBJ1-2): SAVISQKPSRDICQRGTSLTIQCQVDSQVTMMFWYRQQPGQSLTLIATANQGSEATYESGFVIDKFPISRPNLTFSTLTVSNMSPEDSSIYLCSARQVRNYGYTFGSGTRLTVV.

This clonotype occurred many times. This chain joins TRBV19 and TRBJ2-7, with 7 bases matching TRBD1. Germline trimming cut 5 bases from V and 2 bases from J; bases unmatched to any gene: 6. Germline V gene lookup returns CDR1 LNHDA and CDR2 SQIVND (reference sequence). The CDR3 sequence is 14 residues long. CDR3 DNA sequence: TGTGCCAGTAGTCGGGACAGCATTACCTACGAGCAGTACTTC. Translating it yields CASSRDSITYEQYF.

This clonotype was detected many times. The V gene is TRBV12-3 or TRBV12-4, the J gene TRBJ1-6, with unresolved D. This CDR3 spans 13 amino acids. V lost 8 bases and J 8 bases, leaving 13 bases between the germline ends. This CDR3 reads CASGYTEDSPLHF. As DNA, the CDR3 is TGTGCCAGCGGTTACACCGAAGATTCACCCCTCCACTTT.

The CDR3 DNA sequence: TGTGCCAGCAGTGACCTAGCGGGGGGCACAGATACGCAGTATTTT. Amino acids: CASSDLAGGTDTQYF. The genes are TRBV6-1 and TRBJ2-3; 10 bases align to TRBD2. The CDR3 runs 15 residues. The V gene end was trimmed by 3 bases and the J gene end by 1 base; junction bases not matched to a gene: 1. CDR1 MNHNS and CDR2 SASEGT come from the germline V gene.

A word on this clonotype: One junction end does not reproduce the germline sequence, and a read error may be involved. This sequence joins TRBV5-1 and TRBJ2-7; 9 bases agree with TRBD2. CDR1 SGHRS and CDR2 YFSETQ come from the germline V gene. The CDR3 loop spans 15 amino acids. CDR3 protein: CTSSPGLAKPYEQYF. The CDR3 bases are TGCACCAGCAGCCCAGGACTAGCGAAACCCTACGAGCAGTACTTC.

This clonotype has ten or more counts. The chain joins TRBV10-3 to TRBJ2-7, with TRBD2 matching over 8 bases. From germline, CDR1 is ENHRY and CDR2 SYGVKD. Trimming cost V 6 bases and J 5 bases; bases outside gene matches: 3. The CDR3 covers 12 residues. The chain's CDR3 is CAIRLTSDEQYF. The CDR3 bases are TGTGCCATCAGGTTGACTAGCGACGAGCAGTACTTC.

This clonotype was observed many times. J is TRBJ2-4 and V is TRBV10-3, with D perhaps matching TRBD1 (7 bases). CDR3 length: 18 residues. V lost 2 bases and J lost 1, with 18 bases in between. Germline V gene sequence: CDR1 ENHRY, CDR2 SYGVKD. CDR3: CAISERQGGVGAKNIQYF. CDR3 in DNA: TGTGCCATCAGTGAGCGACAGGGCGGGGTGGGGGCCAAAAACATTCAGTACTTC.

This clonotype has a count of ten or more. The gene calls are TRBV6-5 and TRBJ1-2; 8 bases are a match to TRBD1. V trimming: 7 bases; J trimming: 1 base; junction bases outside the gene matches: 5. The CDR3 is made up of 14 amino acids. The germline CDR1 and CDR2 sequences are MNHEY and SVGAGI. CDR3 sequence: CASKKQGDNYGYTF. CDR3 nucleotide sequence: TGTGCCAGCAAGAAACAGGGGGATAACTATGGCTACACCTTC.

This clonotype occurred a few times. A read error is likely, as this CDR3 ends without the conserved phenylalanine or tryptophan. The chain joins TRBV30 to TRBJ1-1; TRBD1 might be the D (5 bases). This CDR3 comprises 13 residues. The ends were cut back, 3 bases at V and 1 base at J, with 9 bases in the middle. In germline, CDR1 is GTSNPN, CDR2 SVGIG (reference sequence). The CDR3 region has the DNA TGTGCCTGGAGCATAGACAGGAACACTGAAGCTTTCTCT. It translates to CAWSIDRNTEAFS.

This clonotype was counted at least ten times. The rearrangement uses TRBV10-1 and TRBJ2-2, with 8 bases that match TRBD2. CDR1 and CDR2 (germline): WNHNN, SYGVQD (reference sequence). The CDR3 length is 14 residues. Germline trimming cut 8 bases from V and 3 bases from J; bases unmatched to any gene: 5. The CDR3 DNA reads TGCGCCAGCCCCGAGCGGGAGTACACCGGGGAGCTGTTTTTT. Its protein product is CASPEREYTGELFF.

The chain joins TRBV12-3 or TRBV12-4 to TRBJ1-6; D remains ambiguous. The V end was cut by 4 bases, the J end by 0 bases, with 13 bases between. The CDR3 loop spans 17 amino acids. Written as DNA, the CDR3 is TGTGCCAGCAGTTCAATACAGATTAGCTCCTATAATTCACCCCTCCACTTT. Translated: CASSSIQISSYNSPLHF.

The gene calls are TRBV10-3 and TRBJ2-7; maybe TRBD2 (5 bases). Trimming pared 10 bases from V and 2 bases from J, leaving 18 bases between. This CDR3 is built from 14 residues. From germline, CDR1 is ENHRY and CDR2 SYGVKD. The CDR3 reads CATREESGPYEQYF. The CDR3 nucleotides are TGTGCCACTCGCGAAGAGAGCGGACCCTACGAGCAGTACTTC.

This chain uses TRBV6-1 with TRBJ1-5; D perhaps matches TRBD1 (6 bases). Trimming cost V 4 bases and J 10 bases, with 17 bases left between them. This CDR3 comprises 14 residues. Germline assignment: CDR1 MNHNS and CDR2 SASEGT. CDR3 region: CASSGWTDSSPQHF. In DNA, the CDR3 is TGTGCCAGCAGTGGATGGACAGACTCCAGTCCCCAGCATTTT.

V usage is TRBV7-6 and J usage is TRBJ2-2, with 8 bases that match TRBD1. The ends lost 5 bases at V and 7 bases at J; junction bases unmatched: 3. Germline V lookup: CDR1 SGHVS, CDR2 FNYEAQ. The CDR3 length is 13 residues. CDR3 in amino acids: CASSAQGDGELFF. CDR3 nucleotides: TGTGCCAGCAGCGCACAGGGGGACGGGGAGCTGTTTTTT.